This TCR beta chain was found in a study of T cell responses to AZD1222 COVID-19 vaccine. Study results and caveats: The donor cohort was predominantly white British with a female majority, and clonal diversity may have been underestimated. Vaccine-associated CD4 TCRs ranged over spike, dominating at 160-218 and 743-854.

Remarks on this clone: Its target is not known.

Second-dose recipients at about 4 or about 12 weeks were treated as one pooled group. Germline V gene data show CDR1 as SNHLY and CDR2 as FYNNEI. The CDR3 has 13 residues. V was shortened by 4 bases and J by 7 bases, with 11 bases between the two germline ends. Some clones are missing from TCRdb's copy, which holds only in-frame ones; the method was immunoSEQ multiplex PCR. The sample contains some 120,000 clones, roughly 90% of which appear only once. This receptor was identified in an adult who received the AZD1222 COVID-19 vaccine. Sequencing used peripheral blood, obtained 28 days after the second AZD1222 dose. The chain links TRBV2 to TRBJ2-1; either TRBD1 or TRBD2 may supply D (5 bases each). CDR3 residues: CASSVVRENEQFF. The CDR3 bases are TGTGCCAGCAGTGTTGTCAGGGAGAATGAGCAGTTCTTC.